Listed below are T cell receptor beta chains from one sample, sequenced in a study of blood T cell repertoires in COVID-19. Profiled with immunoSEQ multiplex PCR; TCRdb holds only in-frame clones, not every one. The sample holds some 170,000 clones, over 80% seen once. Sequencing input: peripheral blood. The receptors were gathered from a woman aged 40 to 55 with COVID-19, enrolled during active disease. Both conserved end residues are part of each CDR3. The order of the fields is clone size, D gene, V gene, J gene, CDR3 DNA, CDR3 protein. A D gene is named only where the DNA matches it firmly. For some rows the clone size is stated as once, few or many, or as a class when expanded; others skip it.

-	-	TRBV27	TRBJ2-7	TGTGCCAGCATCGAGGGAGTAGCCCCCTACGAGCAGTACTTC	CASIEGVAPYEQYF
-	-	TRBV19	TRBJ2-3	TGTGCCAGTAGTGACCAGGGCGTGTCAGATACGCAGTATTTT	CASSDQGVSDTQYF
-	-	TRBV15	TRBJ1-5	TGTGCCACCAGCCGACGGACCCTCTCTAATAGCGGCAATCAGCCCCAGCATTTT	CATSRRTLSNSGNQPQHF
-	TRBD1	TRBV19	TRBJ1-2	TGTGCCAGTACCTTCGGGACAGGGGGCAACTATGGCTACACCTTC	CASTFGTGGNYGYTF
-	TRBD1	TRBV7-9	TRBJ2-3	TGTGCCAGCTCTGGGGGACAGGGGGTCACAGATACGCAGTATTTT	CASSGGQGVTDTQYF
once	-	TRBV6-5	TRBJ1-2	TGTGCCAGCAGTTACTCAGCGGCCCGAACTAACTATGGCTACACCTTC	CASSYSAARTNYGYTF
once	-	TRBV28	TRBJ2-1	TGTGCCAGCAGCCTCCCCTATGATGAGCAGTTCTTC	CASSLPYDEQFF
few	-	TRBV6-6	TRBJ1-2	TGTGCCAGCAGGAGCGGTGACCATGGCTACACCTTC	CASRSGDHGYTF
-	-	TRBV6-5	TRBJ1-2	TGTGCCAGCACTATGACACCTATAGGCTATGGCTACACCTTC	CASTMTPIGYGYTF
-	TRBD1	TRBV19	TRBJ1-5	TGTGCCAGTAGTAGTCACCGGGACAGGGGTTTTTCGAATAGCAATCAGCCCCAGCATTTT	CASSSHRDRGFSNSNQPQHF
-	-	TRBV18	TRBJ1-5	TGTGCCAGCTCACCACCGTACGGTTTAGAGCTCAATCAGCCCCAGCATTTT	CASSPPYGLELNQPQHF
-	-	TRBV7-8	TRBJ2-1	TGTGCCAGCATCCGAGCGGCTTCTTTCTACAATGAGCAGTTCTTC	CASIRAASFYNEQFF
-	-	TRBV9	TRBJ1-2	TGTGCCAGCAGCGTACCCAAGAGGGGCTACACCTTC	CASSVPKRGYTF
-	TRBD1	TRBV20-1	TRBJ2-1	TGCAGGGTACAGGGGGGCAATGAGCAGTTCTTC	CRVQGGNEQFF
once	TRBD1	TRBV6-5	TRBJ2-7	TGTGCCAGCAGTCGGGACAGTTACTACGAGCAGTACTTC	CASSRDSYYEQYF
once	-	TRBV6-5	TRBJ2-6	TGTGCCAGCAGTCCGCCGGGGGTCTGGGCCAACGTCCTGACTTTC	CASSPPGVWANVLTF
-	TRBD1	TRBV11-3	TRBJ1-2	TGTGCCAGCAGCTTGCCATGGCGGACAGGGTCTTATGGCTACACCTTC	CASSLPWRTGSYGYTF
-	-	TRBV28	TRBJ1-1	TGTGCCACCGGACTGGGGAACACTGAAGCTTTCTTT	CATGLGNTEAFF
-	-	TRBV9	TRBJ1-3	TGTGCCAGCAGCGTAGTCCAGGGCGGAAGAAACACCATATATTTT	CASSVVQGGRNTIYF
-	TRBD1	TRBV5-4	TRBJ1-2	TGTGCCAGCAGTTATAGGACAGGCTATGGCTACACCTTC	CASSYRTGYGYTF
once	TRBD1	TRBV7-3	TRBJ2-3	TGTGCCAGCAGCCACTCCGGGACAGGGGGAGTGGATACGCAGTATTTT	CASSHSGTGGVDTQYF
-	TRBD2	TRBV11-2	TRBJ2-2	TGTGCCAGCAGCCCTTCGGGAGGAGGAACCGGGGAGCTGTTTTTT	CASSPSGGGTGELFF
-	TRBD2	TRBV14	TRBJ2-3	TGTGCCAGCAGCCAACTAGCGGGGGGCACAGATACGCAGTATTTT	CASSQLAGGTDTQYF
once	TRBD2	TRBV5-1	TRBJ2-7	TGCGCCAGCGGTCGGACTAGCGGAAACGAGCAGTACTTC	CASGRTSGNEQYF
-	TRBD1	TRBV13	TRBJ2-7	TGTGCCAGCAGCTTATGGGACAGAACCTACGAGCAGTACTTC	CASSLWDRTYEQYF
-	-	TRBV11-2	TRBJ1-1	TGTGCCAGCAGCTTAGCTCAAGGAGACCCCGAGGCTTTCTTT	CASSLAQGDPEAFF
few	TRBD2	TRBV5-1	TRBJ2-5	TGCGCCAGCAACCCGGGGGGTTTGGAGACCCAGTACTTC	CASNPGGLETQYF
few	-	TRBV2	TRBJ1-2	TGTGCCAGCAGTGAAGCTAGGGGGGGCACAGGTGGCTACACCTTC	CASSEARGGTGGYTF
-	TRBD1	TRBV11-3	TRBJ2-4	TGTGCCAGCAGCTTAGAACGACAGGGGAGAGTTCAAGAAGCCAAAAACATTCAGTACTTC	CASSLERQGRVQEAKNIQYF
many	TRBD1	TRBV5-1	TRBJ2-1	TGCGCCAGCAGCTTGGGACAGGGCCTCAATGAGCAGTTCTTC	CASSLGQGLNEQFF
-	TRBD2	TRBV9	TRBJ2-5	TGTGCCAGCAGCGTGGCGACTAGCGGGTCCGGAACCCAGTACTTC	CASSVATSGSGTQYF
once	TRBD1	TRBV18	TRBJ2-2	TGTGCCAGCTCACCAAGAGGACAGGGGGCGAACTCCGGGGAGCTGTTTTTT	CASSPRGQGANSGELFF
-	TRBD2	TRBV27	TRBJ2-7	TGTGCCACTAAGAGGACCGGGGGGGTCGAGCAGTACTTC	CATKRTGGVEQYF
-	-	TRBV6-1	TRBJ2-2	TGTGCCAGCAGTGATGGGGTCGTTCGGCGGGAGAACACCGGGGAGCTGTTTTTT	CASSDGVVRRENTGELFF
few	-	TRBV10-1	TRBJ2-3	TGCGCCAGCAGTGAGTCGGACGGGTTTGTGGGAGACGGCACAGATACGCAGTATTTT	CASSESDGFVGDGTDTQYF
-	-	TRBV29-1	TRBJ1-1	TGCAGCGTCAGTTCCCGCCTGATGAACACTGAAGCTTTCTTT	CSVSSRLMNTEAFF
-	TRBD1	TRBV19	TRBJ1-5	TGTGCCAGTAGTATATGGGACAGGGCCAATCAGCCCCAGCATTTT	CASSIWDRANQPQHF
-	-	TRBV7-7	TRBJ2-1	TGTGCTAGCAGCTTGAATCCCCCCGGGACAGGGTATTTCGCGGGAGGGGACAATGAGCAGTTCTTC	CASSLNPPGTGYFAGGDNEQFF
-	-	TRBV27	TRBJ2-1	TGTGCCAGCAGTTTAGGCCCCCATGAGCAGTTCTTC	CASSLGPHEQFF
-	TRBD1	TRBV18	TRBJ1-1	TGTGCCAGCTCACCACAGCGCGACAGGGGCACTGAAGCTTTCTTT	CASSPQRDRGTEAFF
-	TRBD2	TRBV27	TRBJ2-1	TGTGCCAGCAGTTCGGGACTATCCTACAATGAGCAGTTCTTC	CASSSGLSYNEQFF
once	-	TRBV10-2	TRBJ1-3	TGCGCCAGCAGTGAGTCAAGGGGCCCTTCCTCTGGAAACACCATATATTTT	CASSESRGPSSGNTIYF